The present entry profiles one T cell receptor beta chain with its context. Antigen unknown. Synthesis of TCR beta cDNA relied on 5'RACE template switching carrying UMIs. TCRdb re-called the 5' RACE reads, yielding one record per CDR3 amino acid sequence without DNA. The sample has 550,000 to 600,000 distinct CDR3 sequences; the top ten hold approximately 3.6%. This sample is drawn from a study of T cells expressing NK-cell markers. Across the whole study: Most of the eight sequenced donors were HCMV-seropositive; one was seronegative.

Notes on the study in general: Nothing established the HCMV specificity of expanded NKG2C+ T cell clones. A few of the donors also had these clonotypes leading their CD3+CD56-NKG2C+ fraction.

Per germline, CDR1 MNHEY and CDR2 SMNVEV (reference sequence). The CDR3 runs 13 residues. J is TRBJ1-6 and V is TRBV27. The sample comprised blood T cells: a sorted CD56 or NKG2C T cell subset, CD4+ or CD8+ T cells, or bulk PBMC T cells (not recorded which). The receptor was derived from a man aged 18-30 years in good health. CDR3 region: CASSLTVNSPLHF.